Included here is one TCR beta chain sequence, with context. Its antigen is unknown. Base qualities are not at hand, and no much larger clone is one base apart. The germline V gene encodes CDR1 LNHDA and CDR2 SQIVND (reference sequence). The CDR3 sequence holds 14 residues, the cysteine and phenylalanine included. The CDR3 DNA has 42 bases and is translated from base 1. Trimming removed 6 bases from V and 8 bases from J, leaving 14 bases between the germline ends. The record originates from a study of T cells in Graves' hyperthyroidism and ophthalmopathy (dated by TCRdb to about 2019). With regard to the full study: To identify distinguishing TCR V-J signatures, a discovery cohort of around 100 patients was used, comprising 43 with Graves' ophthalmopathy and around 57 with stable Graves' hyperthyroidism. Whether ophthalmopathy could be predicted prospectively was tested in an independent validation cohort made up of 18 to 20 hyperthyroidism patients plus 17 patients who later progressed to ophthalmopathy. The approximately 90 discovery patients were randomly split 7:3 into training and test sets. In about 6 Graves' hyperthyroidism patients, the study also compared T-cell repertoires from thyroid tissue with T-cell repertoires from blood. After blood sampling, hyperthyroidism patients were treated with methimazole at a starting dose of 30 mg daily, and ophthalmopathy patients were treated with high-dose intravenous methylprednisolone. TCR Vbeta CDR3 sequencing of roughly 140 peripheral blood samples (43 ophthalmopathy, under 80 hyperthyroidism and some 17 progressor patients) is reported in the paper. Broad study findings and their caveats: Ophthalmopathy was separated from stable hyperthyroidism by a 13 V-J signature model, with around 88% sensitivity and roughly 84% specificity obtained in cross-validation and 80%/75% obtained in testing. In validation, the model predicted progression to ophthalmopathy with over 65% sensitivity and roughly 75% specificity, a median of roughly seven months before onset. Sample size was not statistically predetermined, and blinding of investigators to group allocation was not performed. Most expanded thyroid clonotypes (frequency above 0.001) were also detected in blood, suggesting blood repertoires may reflect thyroid immune responses.

Exclusion was applied to patients with uncontrolled infections, other autoimmune diseases, pregnancy or lactation. Diagnoses were established on the basis of clinical symptoms, serum thyroxine and TRAb, thyroid ultrasound, and orbital computed tomography. Trizol reagent was used to extract total RNA, and RNA quality was then checked on an Agilent 2100 Bioanalyzer. The TCR beta CDR3 regions were amplified from RNA transcripts. A first-round RT-PCR of the TCR CDR3 used the HTBI primer set with the Qiagen OneStep RT-PCR kit. The libraries were constructed in a second round of multiplex PCR and then size-selected and purified. Paired-end sequencing of the libraries was performed with 100 bp reads on an Illumina HiSeq2000. The paper's processing steps were these. SOAPnuke was used to process the raw data, removing reads that contained adapters or uncalled bases, had a mean Phred below 15, or lacked an exact match to the constant primer or identifier. High-quality paired reads were merged using COPE v1.2.5, and each unique nucleotide sequence was defined as a clonotype. Clonotypes were aligned to IMGT TRBV, TRBD and TRBJ reference segments using MiTCR v1.1. Only V-J combinations with frequency above 0.0001, covering approximately 99% of repertoires, were analysed. The TCS score was defined as the ratio of F50 (clonal expansion) to E x V (chaos), calculated using BLOSUM62-based TCRdist between CDR3 peptides within each V-J. Welch's t-statistics and random forest reduced 500 to 550 V-J features to 10 to 15, which were used in a naive Bayes classifier (R e1071). Thyroid-blood repertoire similarity was quantified with the Morisita-Horn index. The public reads were reanalyzed by TCRdb: fastp trimming at Q25, MiXCR alignment, in-frame beta chains only. CDR3 protein sequences are deduplicated, and each keeps its most common genes and DNA. TCRdb, rather than the study authors, made the V and J calls. Recorded for this sample are roughly 570,000 distinct CDR3 sequences; around 46% of them occurred a single time. The ten largest clones represent around 19% of the sample.

Sequencing used peripheral blood or thyroid tissue (not recorded which). The sequence was obtained from an adult woman with Graves' disease, either hyperthyroidism or ophthalmopathy (not recorded which). Here the chain combines TRBV19 and TRBJ1-6; no D gene can be assigned with confidence. The nucleotides are TGTGCCAGTAGGAGGAACCATAAGGATTCACCCCTCCACTTT. It translates as CASRRNHKDSPLHF.